This TCR beta chain was obtained from a study of OX40 agonist ivuxolimab in advanced cancers. Study-wide results and caveats: It was also the case that some nonresponders had low normalized T-cell clonal expansion.

V gave up 4 bases and J gave up 9 bases, with 13 bases separating them. Per the germline V gene, CDR1 is MNHEY and CDR2 is SMNVEV (reference sequence). The CDR3 has 13 amino acids. The protocol was immunoSEQ multiplex PCR, while the TCRdb copy is restricted to in-frame clones and leaves out a portion. The sample consists of about 80,000 clones, 94% of them appearing once. Comment on this clone: The antigen is unknown.

This specimen consisted of CD4+ or CD8+ T cells sorted from blood, obtained in a trial of the OX40 agonist ivuxolimab. The receptor was isolated from an adult with an advanced solid tumor such as melanoma, head and neck, liver or kidney cancer. The genes are TRBV27 and TRBJ2-1, with unresolved D. The CDR3, as DNA: TGTGCCAGCAGTTCCTCCTCCGGCAGTGAGCAGTTCTTC. It codes for CASSSSSGSEQFF.